Listed here are 5 T cell receptor beta chains from one sample, sequenced in a study of cytomegalovirus exposure and HLA in healthy donors. Primers for the PCR totalled 60 Vbeta and 13 Jbeta. Sequenced by immunoSEQ multiplex PCR; TCRdb stores in-frame clones only, minus some. The sample consists of around 130,000 clones, about 79% of them appearing once. The specimen was PBMCs. These receptors were obtained from a woman aged 18-29 years in good health and CMV-seropositive.

The rearrangement joins TRBV7-2 to TRBJ2-5; D not certain. In germline, CDR1 is SGHTA, CDR2 FQGNSA. The CDR3 extends over 13 amino acids. Trimming took 6 bases from V and 4 from J, leaving 12 bases between them. The CDR3 spells CASSSRLLETQYF. In nucleotides, the CDR3 is TGTGCCAGCAGTTCACGACTGCTAGAGACCCAGTACTTC. The full variable domain, its missing parts supplied by reference TRBV7-2 and TRBJ2-5, is GAGVSQSPSNKVTEKGKDVELRCDPISGHTALYWYRQSLGQGLEFLIYFQGNSAPDKSGLPSDRFSAERTGGSVSTLTIQRTQQEDSAVYLCASSSRLLETQYFGPGTRLLVL.

The V call is TRBV23-1, the J call TRBJ1-5, with D possibly matching TRBD1 (6 bases). TRBV23-1 belongs to the ORF category, with a function that is uncertain. The V gene lost 7 bases and the J gene lost 0 bases, with 10 bases spanning the gap. This CDR3 contains 14 residues. The chain's CDR3 is CASTGQYSNQPQHF. The CDR3 DNA reads TGCGCCAGCACAGGACAGTATAGCAATCAGCCCCAGCATTTT.

The J gene is TRBJ2-1, the V gene TRBV19; 10 nucleotides line up with TRBD2. Germline CDR1 LNHDA, CDR2 SQIVND (reference sequence). This CDR3 has 15 amino acids. The ends lost 4 bases at V and 6 bases at J; junction bases unmatched: 6. The CDR3: CASSTERGGSNEQFF. For the CDR3, the DNA is TGTGCCAGTAGTACCGAGCGGGGGGGCAGCAATGAGCAGTTCTTC.

V gene TRBV5-1 combines with J gene TRBJ2-1; tentatively, D is TRBD2 (6 bases). Germline CDR1 SGHRS, CDR2 YFSETQ. The length of the CDR3 is 14 residues. Trimming took off 0 bases at V and 6 bases at J, with 10 bases between the two ends. The CDR3 nucleotides are TGCGCCAGCAGCTTGGGACTAGATGGCAATGAGCAGTTCTTC. Translating it yields CASSLGLDGNEQFF.

This sequence joins TRBV7-2 and TRBJ2-1; D might be TRBD2 (6 bases). The ends were cut back, 5 bases at V and 5 bases at J, with 13 bases in the middle. This CDR3 has 14 amino acids. Germline V gene sequence: CDR1 SGHTA, CDR2 FQGNSA. The CDR3 region is CASSTDSGNNEQFF. The DNA for the CDR3 is TGTGCCAGCAGCACTGATAGCGGAAACAATGAGCAGTTCTTC. The entire variable domain, with the rest obtained from reference TRBV7-2 and TRBJ2-1, is as follows: GAGVSQSPSNKVTEKGKDVELRCDPISGHTALYWYRQSLGQGLEFLIYFQGNSAPDKSGLPSDRFSAERTGGSVSTLTIQRTQQEDSAVYLCASSTDSGNNEQFFGPGTRLTVL.